This TCR beta chain stems from a study of blood T cell repertoires in COVID-19. Sequenced by immunoSEQ multiplex PCR; TCRdb stores in-frame clones only, minus some. The repertoire holds approximately 360,000 clones, around 87% seen once, with 1.5% to 2.5% in the top ten. For this clone: The same CDR3 can be traced to other DNA sequences in this sample.

The CDR3 is 13 amino acids. From germline, CDR1 is LNHDA and CDR2 SQIVND (reference sequence). V lost 3 bases to trimming and J lost 1 base, with 3 bases between them. The receptor was isolated from a man in his forties in a cohort exposed to, infected with or recovered from COVID-19 (not recorded which). The chain carries TRBV19 and TRBJ2-2; no clear D gene. The source material was PBMCs or T cells enriched from blood (not recorded which). The CDR3 protein is CASSIQNTGELFF. CDR3 DNA sequence: TGTGCCAGTAGTATCCAGAACACCGGGGAGCTGTTTTTT.